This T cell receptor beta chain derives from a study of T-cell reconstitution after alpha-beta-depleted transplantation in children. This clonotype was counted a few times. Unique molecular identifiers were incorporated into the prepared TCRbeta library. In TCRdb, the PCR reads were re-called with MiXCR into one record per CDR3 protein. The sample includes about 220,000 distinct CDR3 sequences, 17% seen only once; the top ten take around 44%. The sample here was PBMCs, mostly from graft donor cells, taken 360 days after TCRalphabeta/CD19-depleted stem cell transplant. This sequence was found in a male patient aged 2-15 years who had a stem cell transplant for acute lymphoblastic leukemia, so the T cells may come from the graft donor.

Here the CDR3 reads CASSLGQGNHEQYF. The CDR3 coding sequence is TGTGCCAGCAGCCTGGGACAGGGGAACCACGAGCAGTACTTC. V is TRBV28 and J is TRBJ2-7; 10 bases map to TRBD1. This CDR3 has 14 residues. Germline CDR1 is MDHEN and CDR2 is SYDVKM. V was pared by 6 bases and J by 5 bases, with 7 bases of the junction left unmatched.